A selection of T cell receptor beta chains follows, all from one sample in a study of identical twins. Each CDR3 protein gets one entry after TCRdb re-called the 5' RACE reads with MiXCR. The sample consists of 550,000 to 700,000 distinct CDR3 sequences, approximately 21% of them appearing once. These same data were also listed under a study on T cells expressing NK-cell markers.

Sequenced: PBMCs. All receptors derive from a woman between 18 and 29 years old in good health. Each CDR3 is given with its conserved first and last residue. D genes are given only for firm matches. A row's size may be missing; if present it is once, few, many or a size class.

J gene	V gene	D gene	clone size	CDR3 protein	CDR3 DNA
TRBJ1-5	TRBV18	NA	many	CASSGLDNQPQHF	TGTGCCAGCTCGGGGTTGGACAATCAGCCCCAGCATTTT
TRBJ2-5	TRBV5-1	TRBD2	NA	CASSLEASGKQETQYF	TGCGCCAGCAGCTTGGAGGCTAGCGGAAAACAAGAGACCCAGTACTTC
TRBJ2-5	TRBV7-9	NA	many	CASSQPRTTQETQYF	TGTGCCAGCAGCCAGCCCCGGACTACCCAAGAGACCCAGTACTTC
TRBJ2-5	TRBV29-1	NA	NA	CSVGSTQYF	TGCAGCGTTGGTTCGACCCAGTACTTC
TRBJ2-1	TRBV6-2/TRBV6-3	NA	many	CASSYPSPGNHYNEQFF	TGTGCCAGCAGTTACCCCTCACCGGGAAACCACTACAATGAGCAGTTCTTC
TRBJ2-7	TRBV20-1	NA	NA	CSAPGPDYEQYF	TGCAGTGCGCCAGGTCCTGACTACGAGCAGTACTTC
TRBJ2-2	TRBV2	NA	NA	CASRDSWTSPTNTGELFF	TGTGCCAGCAGGGACAGTTGGACTAGTCCTACGAACACCGGGGAGCTGTTTTTT
TRBJ2-3	TRBV20-1	NA	few	CSAAPPDTQYF	TGCAGTGCCGCCCCCCCAGATACGCAGTATTTT
TRBJ2-1	TRBV7-9	TRBD2	NA	CASSFEGGQSYNEQFF	TGTGCCAGCAGCTTCGAGGGAGGGCAATCCTACAATGAGCAGTTCTTC
TRBJ2-2	TRBV9	NA	NA	CASSVEVFGGELFF	TGTGCCAGCAGCGTAGAAGTGTTTGGTGGGGAGCTGTTTTTT
TRBJ2-3	TRBV11-1	TRBD1	NA	CASSRDRDSDTQYF	TGTGCCAGCAGCCGGGACAGGGACTCAGATACGCAGTATTTT
TRBJ1-3	TRBV12-3/TRBV12-4	TRBD1	NA	CASSEQGISGNTIYF	TGTGCCAGCAGTGAACAGGGGATCTCTGGAAACACCATATATTTT
TRBJ2-3	TRBV10-3	NA	NA	CAISESTNAGPDTQYF	TGTGCCATCAGTGAGTCGACCAACGCCGGCCCAGATACGCAGTATTTT
TRBJ2-2	TRBV7-2	NA	NA	CASSSLAPNTGELFF	TGTGCCAGCAGTTCCTTGGCCCCGAACACCGGGGAGCTGTTTTTT
TRBJ2-3	TRBV28	TRBD2	few	CASTRSGGADTQYF	TGTGCCAGCACCCGGAGCGGGGGTGCAGATACGCAGTATTTT
TRBJ2-3	TRBV12-3/TRBV12-4	NA	few	CASSFALSTDTQYF	TGTGCCAGCAGTTTTGCGTTAAGCACAGATACGCAGTATTTT
TRBJ2-1	TRBV5-1	NA	few	CASGVGTYNEQFF	TGCGCCAGCGGGGTTGGCACTTACAATGAGCAGTTCTTC
TRBJ2-3	TRBV20-1	NA	NA	CSARAPAQGDTQYF	TGCAGTGCTAGAGCCCCGGCCCAGGGGGATACGCAGTATTTT
TRBJ2-7	TRBV3-1	NA	NA	CASSQYLTYEQYF	TGTGCCAGCAGCCAATACCTTACCTACGAGCAGTACTTC
TRBJ2-7	TRBV7-8	TRBD2	many	CASSFLAGSYEQYF	TGTGCCAGCAGCTTCCTAGCGGGGAGTTACGAGCAGTACTTC
TRBJ2-4	TRBV29-1	NA	NA	CSVRTSLAKNIQYF	TGCAGCGTTAGGACTTCCCTAGCCAAAAACATTCAGTACTTC
TRBJ2-7	TRBV7-9	TRBD2	NA	CASSSAGGYEQYF	TGTGCCAGCAGCTCTGCGGGGGGGTACGAGCAGTACTTC
TRBJ1-2	TRBV27	NA	few	CATWGVYGYTF	TGTGCCACCTGGGGAGTCTATGGCTACACCTTC
TRBJ2-1	TRBV29-1	NA	many	CSVGYNEQFF	TGCAGCGTTGGATACAATGAGCAGTTCTTC
TRBJ2-3	TRBV12-3/TRBV12-4	TRBD2	NA	CASSSTGTRTDTQYF	TGTGCCAGCAGTTCGACCGGGACTAGGACAGATACGCAGTATTTT
TRBJ2-1	TRBV5-1	NA	NA	CASSLVEGGSNEQFF	TGCGCCAGCAGCTTGGTCGAGGGTGGTAGTAATGAGCAGTTCTTC
TRBJ2-2	TRBV6-2/TRBV6-3	NA	NA	CASSPSAVRSGELFF	TGTGCCAGCAGCCCGAGCGCAGTGCGGTCCGGGGAGCTGTTTTTT
TRBJ2-7	TRBV25-1	NA	NA	CASTRDSYEQYF	TGTGCCAGCACCCGTGACAGCTACGAGCAGTACTTC
TRBJ2-1	TRBV7-6	NA	NA	CASSSGSSNEQFF	TGTGCCAGCAGCTCCGGCTCTAGCAATGAGCAGTTCTTC
TRBJ2-7	TRBV10-3	TRBD2	few	CAISDGTSGTYEQYF	TGTGCCATCAGTGACGGGACTAGCGGGACCTACGAGCAGTACTTC
TRBJ1-5	TRBV19	NA	NA	CASSPEGRSNQPQHF	TGTGCCAGTAGTCCAGAAGGACGTAGCAATCAGCCCCAGCATTTT
TRBJ2-7	TRBV7-2	TRBD1	few	CASSLVAVTGGIYEQYF	TGTGCCAGCAGCTTAGTAGCGGTGACAGGGGGGATCTACGAGCAGTACTTC
TRBJ2-7	TRBV4-3	TRBD1	NA	CATRLAQGMGYEQYF	TGCGCCACCCGCCTAGCACAGGGGATGGGCTACGAGCAGTACTTC
TRBJ2-4	TRBV29-1	NA	NA	CSVDPLAKNIQYF	TGCAGCGTTGACCCTCTAGCCAAAAACATTCAGTACTTC
TRBJ2-5	TRBV7-9	TRBD2	many	CASSLWGGRAEETQYF	TGTGCCAGCAGCTTATGGGGCGGGAGGGCAGAAGAGACCCAGTACTTC
TRBJ2-7	TRBV6-1	NA	NA	CASRGRGSSYEQYF	TGTGCCAGCCGCGGAAGGGGAAGCTCCTACGAGCAGTACTTC
TRBJ2-1	TRBV6-1	NA	few	CASSVGGWGNEQFF	TGTGCCAGCAGTGTCGGGGGATGGGGCAATGAGCAGTTCTTC
TRBJ2-1	TRBV4-2	NA	few	CASSQVTVLAVYNEQFF	TGTGCCAGCAGCCAAGTGACCGTACTAGCAGTATACAATGAGCAGTTCTTC
TRBJ2-7	TRBV7-2	TRBD2	NA	CASSWTSGSGEQYF	TGTGCCAGCAGCTGGACTAGCGGGAGTGGTGAGCAGTACTTC
TRBJ2-1	TRBV20-1	NA	NA	CSARDRGVANEQFF	TGCAGTGCTAGAGACAGGGGAGTGGCAAATGAGCAGTTCTTC
TRBJ1-1	TRBV5-1	NA	NA	CASSLLPGVKAFF	TGCGCCAGCAGCTTGCTCCCCGGGGTGAAAGCTTTCTTT
TRBJ2-7	TRBV7-8	NA	NA	CASSWLQGGRVNYEQYF	TGTGCCAGCAGCTGGCTACAGGGTGGTAGAGTAAACTACGAGCAGTACTTC
TRBJ1-2	TRBV12-3/TRBV12-4	NA	many	CASSPAGYGYTF	TGTGCCAGCAGTCCTGCGGGCTATGGCTACACCTTC
TRBJ2-2	TRBV5-5	NA	NA	CASSPSRTAATGELFF	TGTGCCAGCAGCCCGTCCCGGACAGCCGCCACCGGGGAGCTGTTTTTT
TRBJ1-2	TRBV6-2/TRBV6-3	TRBD1	few	CASSYSAGGGYGYTF	TGTGCCAGCAGTTACTCGGCAGGGGGGGGCTATGGCTACACCTTC